This T cell receptor beta chain originates from a study of blood T cell repertoires in COVID-19. The germline V gene has CDR1 SGHTA and CDR2 FQGTGA. V was pared by 6 bases and J by 2 bases, with 20 bases between. This CDR3 contains 16 residues. The table came from immunoSEQ multiplex PCR; TCRdb's copy has only in-frame clones and leaves some out. This table has over 45,000 clones, 91% appearing once. This sequence was found in a human donor in a cohort sampled during active COVID-19. Material: peripheral blood. The chain joins TRBV7-3 to TRBJ2-7; weak D call: TRBD1 (5 bases). The CDR3 protein is CASSIQPRQSTYEQYF. The CDR3 DNA is TGTGCCAGCAGTATTCAGCCTAGACAGTCTACCTACGAGCAGTACTTC.